This paragraph reports one T cell receptor (beta chain). These data are taken from a study of blood T cell repertoires in COVID-19. Looking at the study overall: COVID-19 samples from acute and convalescent phases originated in the United States, Italy and Spain. Sample material is recorded as cDNA or gDNA derived from T cells, B-cell-depleted T cells, or PBMCs.

This CDR3 comprises 14 residues. V was shortened by 5 bases and J by 1 base, with 12 bases between the two germline ends. CDR1 and CDR2 (germline): SGHAT, FQNNGV. TCRdb's copy holds only in-frame clones and misses some; the assay was immunoSEQ multiplex PCR. The sample consists of about 95,000 clones, 84% of them appearing once. The chain links TRBV11-2 to TRBJ2-7, with a weak D call TRBD1 (5 bases). The clonotype comes from a human donor in a cohort sampled during active COVID-19. Sequencing was carried out using peripheral blood. The CDR3 protein is CASSPGPSSYEQYF. Written as DNA, the CDR3 is TGTGCCAGCAGCCCAGGGCCCAGTTCCTACGAGCAGTACTTC. The full variable domain, rest sourced from reference TRBV11-2 and TRBJ2-7, is EAGVAQSPRYKIIEKRQSVAFWCNPISGHATLYWYQQILGQGPKLLIQFQNNGVVDDSQLPKDRFSAERLKGVDSTLKIQPAKLEDSAVYLCASSPGPSSYEQYFGPGTRLTVT.